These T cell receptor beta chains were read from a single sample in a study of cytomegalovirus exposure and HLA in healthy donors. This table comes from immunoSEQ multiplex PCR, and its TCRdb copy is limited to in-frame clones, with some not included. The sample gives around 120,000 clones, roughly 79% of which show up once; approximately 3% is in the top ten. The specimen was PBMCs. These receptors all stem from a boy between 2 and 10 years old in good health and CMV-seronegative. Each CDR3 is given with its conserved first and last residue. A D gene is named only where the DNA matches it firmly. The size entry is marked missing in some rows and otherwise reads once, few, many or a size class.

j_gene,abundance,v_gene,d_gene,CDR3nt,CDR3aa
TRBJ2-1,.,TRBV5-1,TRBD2,TGCGCCAGCAGCTTGGGGCCCGGGGGGAATGAGCAGTTCTTC,CASSLGPGGNEQFF
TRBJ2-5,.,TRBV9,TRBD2,TGTGCCAGCAGCGCCGGGGGGGACGGAGAGACCCAGTACTTC,CASSAGGDGETQYF
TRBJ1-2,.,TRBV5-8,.,TGTGCCAGCAGCTTGGCCCTAACCCATTATGGCTACACCTTC,CASSLALTHYGYTF
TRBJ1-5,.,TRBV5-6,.,TGTGCCAGCAGCTTGGGGTCTACTTTGAATGTACCCCAGCATTTT,CASSLGSTLNVPQHF
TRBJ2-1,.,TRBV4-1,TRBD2,TGCGCCAGCAGCCCCTCAAGGGAGCGGGGGCCGCACAATGAGCAGTTCTTC,CASSPSRERGPHNEQFF
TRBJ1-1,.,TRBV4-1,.,TGCGCCAGCAGCCAAGGCCGGACTGAAGCTTTCTTT,CASSQGRTEAFF
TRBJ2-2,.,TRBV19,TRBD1,TGTGCCAGTAGTATAGGGGACAGGGGGGAGCTGTTTTTT,CASSIGDRGELFF
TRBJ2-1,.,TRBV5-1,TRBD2,TGCGCCAGCAGCTTGGGGGAGGCTAGCGGGGGCCCAACCAATGAGCAGTTCTTC,CASSLGEASGGPTNEQFF
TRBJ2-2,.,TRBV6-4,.,TGTGCCAGCAGTGACTCGGTAACGGCCGGGGAGCTGTTTTTT,CASSDSVTAGELFF
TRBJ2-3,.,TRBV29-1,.,TGCAGCGTTGAAGGGGGGGTCCGCACAGATACGCAGTATTTT,CSVEGGVRTDTQYF
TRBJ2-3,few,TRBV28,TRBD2,TGTGCCAGCAGTTTAAGTAGCGGGCCGACAGATACGCAGTATTTT,CASSLSSGPTDTQYF
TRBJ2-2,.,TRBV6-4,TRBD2,TGTGCCAGCAGTGAAGGCGGGAGGAGTACCGGGGAGCTGTTTTTT,CASSEGGRSTGELFF
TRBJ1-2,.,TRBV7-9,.,TGTGCCAGCAGCCCAGAGGTCGCCTATGGCTACACCTTC,CASSPEVAYGYTF
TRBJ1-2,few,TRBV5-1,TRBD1,TGCGCCAGCAGCCCCGGACAGGGATGGTCTTATGGCTACACCTTC,CASSPGQGWSYGYTF
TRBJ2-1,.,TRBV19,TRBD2,TGTGCCAGTAGTATACTAGCGGCCTACAATGAGCAGTTCTTC,CASSILAAYNEQFF
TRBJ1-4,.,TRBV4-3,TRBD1,TGCGCCAGCAGTCGAACACCACCGGGACAGCCTTACGAAAAACTGTTTTTT,CASSRTPPGQPYEKLFF